Listed here is a single T cell receptor beta chain. TCRdb keeps only in-frame clones here, not all; method: immunoSEQ multiplex PCR. The profile shows roughly 9,800 clones, 60% to 80% of them singletons. The data were obtained in a study of ipilimumab plus nivolumab after autologous stem cell transplantation. The CDR3 contains 12 residues. The germline V gene has CDR1 SGDLS and CDR2 YYNGEE. Trimming took 3 bases from V and 6 from J, leaving 10 bases between them. This receptor was identified in a female donor with multiple myeloma. The input for sequencing was PBMCs, taken in a trial of ipilimumab plus nivolumab as post-transplant consolidation. V usage is TRBV9 and J usage is TRBJ2-7, with D unresolved. The chain's CDR3 is CASSGPMGEQYF. In nucleotides, the CDR3 is TGTGCCAGCAGCGGTCCGATGGGCGAGCAGTACTTC.